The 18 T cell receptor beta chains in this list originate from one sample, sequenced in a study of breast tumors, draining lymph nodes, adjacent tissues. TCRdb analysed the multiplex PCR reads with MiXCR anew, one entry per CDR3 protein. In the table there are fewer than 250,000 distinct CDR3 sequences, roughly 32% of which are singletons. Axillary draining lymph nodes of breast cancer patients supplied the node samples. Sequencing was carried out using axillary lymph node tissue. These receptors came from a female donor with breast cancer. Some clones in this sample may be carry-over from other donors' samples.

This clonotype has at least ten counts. CDR3 sequence reads: CASSLRGIGYGYTF. The CDR3 region has the DNA TGTGCCAGCAGCTTGAGAGGAATAGGTTATGGCTACACCTTC. This chain joins TRBV5-4 and TRBJ1-2; no firm D call. The CDR3 has 14 residues. Looked up from germline, CDR1 is SGHNT and CDR2 is YYREEE (reference sequence). V dropped 1 base and J dropped 5 bases, with 12 bases sitting between them.

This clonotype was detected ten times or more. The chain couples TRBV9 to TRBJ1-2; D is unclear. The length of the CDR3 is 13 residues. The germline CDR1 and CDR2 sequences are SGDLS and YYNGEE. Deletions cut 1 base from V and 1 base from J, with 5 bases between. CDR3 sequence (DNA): TGTGCCAGCAGCGTAAACATTAACTATGGCTACACCTTC. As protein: CASSVNINYGYTF.

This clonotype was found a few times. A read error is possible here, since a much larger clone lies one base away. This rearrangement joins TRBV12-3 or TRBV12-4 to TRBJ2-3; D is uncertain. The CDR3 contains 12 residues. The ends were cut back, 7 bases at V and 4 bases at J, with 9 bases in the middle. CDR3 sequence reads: CASNSWADTQYF. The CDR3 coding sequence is TGTGCCAGCAATTCCTGGGCAGATACGCAGTATTTT.

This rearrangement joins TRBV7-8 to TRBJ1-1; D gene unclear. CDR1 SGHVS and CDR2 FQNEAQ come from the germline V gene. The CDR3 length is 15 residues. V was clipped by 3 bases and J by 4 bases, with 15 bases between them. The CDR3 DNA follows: TGTGCCAGCAGCTTGGAAAGGTGGGGAGGCACTGAAGCTTTCTTT. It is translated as CASSLERWGGTEAFF.

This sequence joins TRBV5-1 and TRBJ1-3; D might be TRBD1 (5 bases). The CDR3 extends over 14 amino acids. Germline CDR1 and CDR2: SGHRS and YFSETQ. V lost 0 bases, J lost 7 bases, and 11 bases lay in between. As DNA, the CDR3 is TGCGCCAGCAGCTTGGGGCAGGGCATTAACACCATATATTTT. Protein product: CASSLGQGINTIYF.

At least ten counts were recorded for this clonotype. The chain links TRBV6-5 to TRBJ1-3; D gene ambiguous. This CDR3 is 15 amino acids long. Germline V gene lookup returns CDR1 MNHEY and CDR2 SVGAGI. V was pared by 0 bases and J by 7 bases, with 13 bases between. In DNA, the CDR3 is TGTGCCAGCAGTTACTCCGGCCCCCTGGGGAACACCATATATTTT. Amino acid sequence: CASSYSGPLGNTIYF.

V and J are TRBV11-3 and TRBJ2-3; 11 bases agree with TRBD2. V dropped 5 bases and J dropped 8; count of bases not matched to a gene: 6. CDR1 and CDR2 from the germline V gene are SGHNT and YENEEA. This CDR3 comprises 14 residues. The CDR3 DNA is TGTGCCAGCAGCGTACTAGCGGGAGTGGGTACGCAGTATTTT. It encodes CASSVLAGVGTQYF.

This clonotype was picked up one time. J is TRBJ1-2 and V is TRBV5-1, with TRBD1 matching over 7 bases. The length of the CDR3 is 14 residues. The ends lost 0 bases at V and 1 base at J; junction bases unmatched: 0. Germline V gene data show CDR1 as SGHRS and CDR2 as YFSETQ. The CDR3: CASSLAGGNYGYTF. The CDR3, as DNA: TGCGCCAGCAGCTTGGCAGGGGGTAACTATGGCTACACCTTC. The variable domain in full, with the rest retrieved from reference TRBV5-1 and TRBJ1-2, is KAGVTQTPRYLIKTRGQQVTLSCSPISGHRSVSWYQQTPGQGLQFLFEYFSETQRNKGNFPGRFSGRQFSNSRSEMNVSTLELGDSALYLCASSLAGGNYGYTFGSGTRLTVV.

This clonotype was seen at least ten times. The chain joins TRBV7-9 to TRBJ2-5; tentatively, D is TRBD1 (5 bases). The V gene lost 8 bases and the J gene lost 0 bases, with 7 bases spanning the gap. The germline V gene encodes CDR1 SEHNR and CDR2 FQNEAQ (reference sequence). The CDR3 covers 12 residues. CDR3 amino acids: CASGQDQETQYF. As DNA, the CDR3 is TGTGCCAGCGGACAAGACCAAGAGACCCAGTACTTC. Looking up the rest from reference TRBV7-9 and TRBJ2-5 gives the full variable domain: DTGVSQNPRHKITKRGQNVTFRCDPISEHNRLYWYRQTLGQGPEFLTYFQNEAQLEKSRLLSDRFSAERPKGSFSTLEIQRTEQGDSAMYLCASGQDQETQYFGPGTRLLVL.

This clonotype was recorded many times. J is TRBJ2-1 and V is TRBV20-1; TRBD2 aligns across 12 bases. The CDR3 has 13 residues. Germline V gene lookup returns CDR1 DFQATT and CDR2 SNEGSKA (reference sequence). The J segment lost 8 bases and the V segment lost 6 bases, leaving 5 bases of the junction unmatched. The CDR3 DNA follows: TGCAGTGCCATATCTAGCGGGGGGGATGAGCAGTTCTTC. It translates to CSAISSGGDEQFF.

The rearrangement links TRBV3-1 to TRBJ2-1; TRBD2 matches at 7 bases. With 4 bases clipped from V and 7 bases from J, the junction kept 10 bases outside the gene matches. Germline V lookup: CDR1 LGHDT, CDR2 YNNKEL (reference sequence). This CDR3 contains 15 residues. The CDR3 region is CASSPPGRAQNEQFF. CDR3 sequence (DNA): TGTGCCAGCAGCCCCCCTGGGAGGGCCCAGAATGAGCAGTTCTTC.

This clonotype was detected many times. In DNA form, the CDR3 reads TGTGCCAGCAGCCGAACAACTAGCGGTTCCTACAATGAGCAGTTCTTC. This sequence encodes CASSRTTSGSYNEQFF. The gene calls are TRBV7-6 and TRBJ2-1; 8 nucleotides match TRBD2. V trimming: 5 bases; J trimming: 1 base; junction bases outside the gene matches: 7. Germline-derived CDR1 and CDR2 are SGHVS and FNYEAQ. This CDR3 has 16 residues.

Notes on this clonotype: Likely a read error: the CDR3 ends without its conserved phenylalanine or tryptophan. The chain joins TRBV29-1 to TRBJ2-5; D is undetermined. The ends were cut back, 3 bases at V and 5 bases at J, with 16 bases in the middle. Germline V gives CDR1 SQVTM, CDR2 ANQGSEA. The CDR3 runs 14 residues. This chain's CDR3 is CSVESLGQWETQYS. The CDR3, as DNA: TGCAGCGTTGAGAGCCTTGGTCAGTGGGAGACCCAGTACTCC.

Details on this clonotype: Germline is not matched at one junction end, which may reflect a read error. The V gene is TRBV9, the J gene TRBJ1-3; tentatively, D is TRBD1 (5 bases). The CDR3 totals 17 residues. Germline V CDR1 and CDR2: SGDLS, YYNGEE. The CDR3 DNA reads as TGTGCCAGTAGCATCGGGGGGAGACCGAGCTCTGGAGACACCATATATTTT. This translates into CASSIGGRPSSGDTIYF.

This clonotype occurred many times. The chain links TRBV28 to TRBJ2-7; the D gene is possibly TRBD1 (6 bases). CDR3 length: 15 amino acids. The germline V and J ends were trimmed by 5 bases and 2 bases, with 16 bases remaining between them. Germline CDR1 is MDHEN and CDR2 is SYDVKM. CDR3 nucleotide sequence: TGTGCCAGCAGTCCTACAGGGACCCTGGCCTACGAGCAGTACTTC. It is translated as CASSPTGTLAYEQYF.

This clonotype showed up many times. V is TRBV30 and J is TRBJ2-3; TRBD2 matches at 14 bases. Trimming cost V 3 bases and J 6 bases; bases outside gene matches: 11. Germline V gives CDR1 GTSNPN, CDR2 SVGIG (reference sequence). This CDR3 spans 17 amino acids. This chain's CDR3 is CAWRTSGTSGSWDTQYF. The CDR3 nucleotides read TGTGCCTGGAGGACATCAGGGACTAGCGGGAGTTGGGATACGCAGTATTTT. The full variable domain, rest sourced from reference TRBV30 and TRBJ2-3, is SQTIHQWPATLVQPVGSPLSLECTVEGTSNPNLYWYRQAAGRGLQLLFYSVGIGQISSEVPQNLSASRPQDRQFILSSKKLLLSDSGFYLCAWRTSGTSGSWDTQYFGPGTRLTVL.

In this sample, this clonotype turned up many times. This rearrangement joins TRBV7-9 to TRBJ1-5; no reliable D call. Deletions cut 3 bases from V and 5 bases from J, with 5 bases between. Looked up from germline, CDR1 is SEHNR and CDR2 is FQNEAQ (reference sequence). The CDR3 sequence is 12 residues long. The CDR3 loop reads CASSFLDQPQHF. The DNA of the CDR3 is TGTGCCAGCAGCTTTCTCGATCAGCCCCAGCATTTT.

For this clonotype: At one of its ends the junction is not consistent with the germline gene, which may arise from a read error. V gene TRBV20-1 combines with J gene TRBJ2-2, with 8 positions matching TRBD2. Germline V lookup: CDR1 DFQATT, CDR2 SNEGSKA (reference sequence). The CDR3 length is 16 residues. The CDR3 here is CSARGGTRSNTGELLF. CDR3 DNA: TGCAGTGCTAGGGGCGGGACTAGATCGAACACCGGGGAGCTGTTGTTT.